The clone carrying this T cell receptor (beta chain) was seen only once. These data are taken from a study of blood T cell repertoires in COVID-19. The germline gives CDR1 KGHDR, CDR2 SFDVKD. The CDR3 sequence is 18 residues long. After removal of 1 base from V and 0 bases from J, the junction contained 5 bases not matched to a gene. Sequencing used immunoSEQ multiplex PCR; TCRdb keeps in-frame clones, though not all of them. The sample contains approximately 170,000 clones, about 83% of which appear only once. This receptor was obtained from a man aged 40-55 years who had recovered from COVID-19. J is TRBJ2-3 and V is TRBV24-1, with TRBD2 matching over 11 bases. Sequenced: peripheral blood. The CDR3 sequence is CATSDFGTSGPSTDTQYF. The CDR3 DNA reads as TGTGCCACCAGTGATTTCGGGACTAGCGGTCCTAGCACAGATACGCAGTATTTT.